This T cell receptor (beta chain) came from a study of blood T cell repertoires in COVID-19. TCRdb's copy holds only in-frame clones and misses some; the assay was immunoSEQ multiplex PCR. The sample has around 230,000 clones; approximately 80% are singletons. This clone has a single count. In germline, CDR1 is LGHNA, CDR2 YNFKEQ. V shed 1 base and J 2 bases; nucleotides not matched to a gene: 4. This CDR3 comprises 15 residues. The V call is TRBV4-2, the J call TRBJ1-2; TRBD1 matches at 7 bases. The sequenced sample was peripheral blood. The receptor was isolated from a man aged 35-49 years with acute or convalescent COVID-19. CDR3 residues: CASSQGRGGNYGYTF. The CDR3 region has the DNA TGTGCCAGCAGCCAAGGGCGAGGGGGCAACTATGGCTACACCTTC.